The next 27 T cell receptor beta chains were all read from a single sample in a study of shared clonotypes between healthy human individuals (TCRdb year 2020). The library was made by the immunoSEQ multiplex PCR assay. TCRdb limited this immuneACCESS table to in-frame rearrangements with V and J called. A share of clones is missing; checked studies link under half to unresolved V genes, and the rest is unexplained. The sample includes under 1,900,000 clones, with 98% to 99% observed a single time. The top ten clonotypes cover approximately 0.38% of the sample. Sequencing was done on a sample of naive CD4+ T cells sorted from blood. According to the study, the label for this sample's cell subset or site signals: CD45RA+ positively selected. These receptors all stem from a man under 40 in good health.

V and J are TRBV11-2 and TRBJ2-5, with TRBD1 matching over 8 bases. J lost 4 bases, V lost 6 bases, and 4 bases had no gene match. Germline CDR1 reads SGHAT; CDR2 reads FQNNGV. The CDR3 runs to 13 residues. The CDR3 protein is CASRVTGGETQYF. Here the CDR3 DNA reads TGTGCCAGCAGAGTAACAGGGGGAGAGACCCAGTACTTC.

The chain recombines TRBV9 with TRBJ2-7; 7 positions agree with TRBD1. With V trimmed by 3 bases and J by 5 bases, 5 bases remained unmatched. The CDR3 has 13 amino acids. Germline lookup yields CDR1 SGDLS and CDR2 YYNGEE. The chain's CDR3 is CASSEGQYHEQYF. CDR3 bases: TGTGCCAGCAGCGAGGGACAGTACCACGAGCAGTACTTC.

To note about this clone: Within the sample, other DNA sequences also encode this same CDR3. This chain joins TRBV7-3 and TRBJ2-1, with unresolved D. The CDR3 is 11 amino acids. Trimming removed 3 bases at V and 6 bases at J, with 3 bases between. Germline values: CDR1 SGHTA, CDR2 FQGTGA. The CDR3 loop is CASSLGNEQFF. As DNA, the CDR3 is TGTGCCAGCAGCTTGGGCAATGAGCAGTTCTTC.

The V gene is TRBV27, the J gene TRBJ2-2; 11 bases match TRBD2. This CDR3 contains 18 residues. J gave up 7 bases and V 5 bases, and 15 bases lay outside the gene matches. Germline lookup yields CDR1 MNHEY and CDR2 SMNVEV (reference sequence). The CDR3 DNA reads as TGTGCCAGCAGTCCATTAATAGGGCTAGCGGGAGGAGGCGGGGAGCTGTTTTTT. Encoded protein: CASSPLIGLAGGGGELFF.

As to this clone: Distinct nucleotide sequences in the sample also encode this CDR3. The genes are TRBV5-4 and TRBJ2-3; D gene ambiguous. V was shortened by 0 bases and J by 4 bases, with 3 bases between the two germline ends. The CDR3 runs to 12 residues. In germline, CDR1 is SGHNT, CDR2 YYREEE (reference sequence). The CDR3: CASSLVSDTQYF. The CDR3, as DNA: TGTGCCAGCAGCTTGGTGTCAGATACGCAGTATTTT.

A remark on this clone: Other DNA sequences in the sample encode the same CDR3. The rearrangement joins TRBV2 to TRBJ2-5, with TRBD1 identical over 7 bases. The V gene end was trimmed by 6 bases and the J gene end by 2 bases; junction bases not matched to a gene: 6. CDR3 size: 14 residues. The V gene's germline CDR1 is SNHLY and CDR2 FYNNEI. The CDR3 nucleotides read TGTGCCAGCAGGGGACAGCCGACTCAAGAGACCCAGTACTTC. Amino acid sequence: CASRGQPTQETQYF.

In its sample, this clone was seen once. The germline gene is not matched at one end of the junction; a read error may be the cause. At the DNA level, this CDR3 is encoded by other sequences in the same sample as well. V gene TRBV18 combines with J gene TRBJ1-5; TRBD1 is a possible D gene (5 bases). CDR1 is KGHSH and CDR2 is LQKENI in the germline V gene. The CDR3 loop spans 14 amino acids. CDR3 in amino acids: CASSRDSPNQPQHF. Here the CDR3 DNA reads TGTGCCAGCTCACGAGACAGTCCGAATCAGCCTCAGCATTTT.

The rearrangement uses TRBV7-8 and TRBJ2-1; no firm D call. The V and J ends lost 2 bases and 5 bases respectively, with 7 bases between them. The germline V gene encodes CDR1 SGHVS and CDR2 FQNEAQ. The CDR3 totals 13 residues. The CDR3 is CASSLTLDNEQFF. The CDR3 bases are TGTGCCAGCAGCTTAACGTTGGACAATGAGCAGTTCTTC.

As DNA, the CDR3 is TGCAGCGTTGTAGTACTAGCGGGAGGGAATGAGCAGTTCTTC. It is translated as CSVVVLAGGNEQFF. The chain couples TRBV29-1 to TRBJ2-1; 13 bases are a match to TRBD2. CDR1 SQVTM and CDR2 ANQGSEA come from the germline V gene. The V segment lost 4 bases and the J segment 7 bases; nucleotides outside the gene matches: 4. The CDR3 runs to 14 residues.

For this clone: Other DNA sequences in this specimen translate into the identical CDR3. This chain joins TRBV5-1 and TRBJ2-3; unclear D gene. This CDR3 has 14 amino acids. Germline lookup yields CDR1 SGHRS and CDR2 YFSETQ. V shed 0 bases and J shed 3 bases, with 8 bases lying between them. CDR3 DNA sequence: TGCGCCAGCAGCTTGGGGTTTGGGACAGATACGCAGTATTTT. Translated: CASSLGFGTDTQYF.

V is TRBV5-1 and J is TRBJ2-3; the D is unclear. Trimming shortened V by 5 bases and J by 2 bases, and 6 bases separated the two germline ends. Germline-derived CDR1 and CDR2 are SGHRS and YFSETQ. This CDR3 is built from 12 residues. The DNA of the CDR3 is TGCGCCAGCAGGGAGTACACAGATACGCAGTATTTT. Translation gives CASREYTDTQYF.

This chain connects TRBV7-8 to TRBJ2-5; D possibly uses TRBD1 or TRBD2 (5 bases each). V gave up 8 bases and J gave up 5 bases, with 9 bases separating them. CDR1 is SGHVS, CDR2 FQNEAQ, per germline. The CDR3 covers 11 residues. This CDR3 reads CASRGGETQYF. The DNA of the CDR3 is TGTGCCAGCCGGGGCGGGGAGACCCAGTACTTC.

This rearrangement joins TRBV18 to TRBJ2-1; TRBD2 matches at 12 bases. CDR1 is KGHSH, CDR2 LQKENI, per germline. The junction had 7 bases not matched to a gene; V was cut back by 3 bases and J by 4 bases. This CDR3 region has 17 residues. DNA of the CDR3: TGTGCCAGCTCACCTGAGACTAGCGGGAGCCTATACAATGAGCAGTTCTTC. Translated, it gives CASSPETSGSLYNEQFF.

The chain carries TRBV7-8 and TRBJ2-1; the match to TRBD2 covers 12 bases. The CDR3 is 16 amino acids. The ends lost 5 bases at V and 0 bases at J; junction bases unmatched: 2. CDR1 and CDR2 from the germline V gene are SGHVS and FQNEAQ. Here the CDR3 reads CASSKGLAGSYNEQFF. The CDR3, as DNA: TGTGCCAGCAGCAAGGGACTAGCGGGCTCCTACAATGAGCAGTTCTTC.

The chain employs TRBV23-1 and TRBJ2-7; 7 nucleotides align to TRBD2. TRBV23-1 falls under the ORF class, with uncertain function. This CDR3 is 14 amino acids long. The V gene end was trimmed by 3 bases and the J gene end by 1 base; junction bases not matched to a gene: 3. This chain's CDR3 is CASSHGGRSYEQYF. The CDR3 DNA reads TGCGCCAGCAGTCACGGCGGGAGATCCTACGAGCAGTACTTC.

This chain links TRBV29-1 with TRBJ1-1; possible D gene TRBD1, 6 bases. Between the trimmed V and J ends, which lost 8 bases and 5 bases, there was a span of 21 bases. CDR1 SQVTM and CDR2 ANQGSEA come from the germline V gene. This CDR3 spans 14 amino acids. CDR3 protein: CSMGGGPVWTEAFF. CDR3 nucleotide sequence: TGCAGCATGGGAGGGGGTCCAGTATGGACTGAAGCTTTCTTT.

The chain uses TRBV5-4 and TRBJ1-3; the D gene is possibly TRBD1 (6 bases). The V gene lost 4 bases and the J gene lost 0 bases, with 11 bases spanning the gap. The CDR3 runs 15 residues. Germline assignment: CDR1 SGHNT and CDR2 YYREEE (reference sequence). CDR3 nucleotide sequence: TGTGCCAGCAGCATAGACAGGAACTCTGGAAACACCATATATTTT. It codes for CASSIDRNSGNTIYF.

This chain links TRBV5-1 with TRBJ2-5; the D gene is possibly TRBD1 (5 bases). V lost 2 bases to trimming and J lost 5 bases, with 16 bases between them. The CDR3 contains 15 residues. The germline V gene encodes CDR1 SGHRS and CDR2 YFSETQ. The CDR3 coding sequence is TGCGCCAGCAGCTTAGGGGTCCCTTCGTGGGAGACCCAGTACTTC. Translating it yields CASSLGVPSWETQYF.

This clone was seen only once. The chain carries TRBV5-6 and TRBJ2-3, with D hard to call. Germline CDR1 is SGHDT and CDR2 is YYEEEE. The CDR3 extends over 13 amino acids. Deletions cut 0 bases from V and 2 bases from J, with 4 bases between. The CDR3 reads CASSLDHTDTQYF. The CDR3, as DNA: TGTGCCAGCAGCTTGGACCACACAGATACGCAGTATTTT.

J is TRBJ2-2 and V is TRBV7-8, with unresolved D. V lost 11 bases, J lost 5 bases, and 12 bases lay in between. The CDR3 is 12 amino acids. Per the germline V gene, CDR1 is SGHVS and CDR2 is FQNEAQ. CDR3 loop: CAGERVTGELFF. The CDR3 DNA sequence: TGTGCCGGCGAAAGGGTTACCGGGGAGCTGTTTTTT.

The chain carries TRBV18 and TRBJ1-1, with D perhaps matching TRBD1 (5 bases). Germline CDR1 KGHSH, CDR2 LQKENI. Trimming cost V 3 bases and J 1 base, with 18 bases left between them. There are 17 residues in the CDR3. CDR3: CASSPLEGPPKNTEAFF. The DNA of the CDR3 is TGTGCCAGCTCACCGTTGGAGGGGCCTCCAAAGAACACTGAAGCTTTCTTT.

V usage is TRBV7-9 and J usage is TRBJ2-7; tentative D call: TRBD1 (7 bases). The CDR3 has 14 residues. Germline V gene data show CDR1 as SEHNR and CDR2 as FQNEAQ (reference sequence). The germline V and J ends were trimmed by 5 bases and 2 bases, with 13 bases remaining between them. The DNA of the CDR3 is TGTGCCAGCAGCGCCTCAGGGGGGACCTACGAGCAGTACTTC. Protein sequence: CASSASGGTYEQYF.

This clone was observed once. The V call is TRBV5-4, the J call TRBJ2-4, with TRBD2 matching 10 bases. The germline V gene has CDR1 SGHNT and CDR2 YYREEE (reference sequence). J was trimmed by 5 bases and V by 2 bases; bases with no gene match: 7. This CDR3 comprises 16 residues. The CDR3 protein is CASSFQAGGWENIQYF. Here the CDR3 DNA reads TGTGCCAGCAGCTTCCAAGCGGGAGGGTGGGAAAACATTCAGTACTTC.

CDR3 nucleotides: TGTGCCATCAGTTCACCGGGACTAGCGGACTACGAGCAGTACTTC. Protein product: CAISSPGLADYEQYF. This chain uses TRBV10-3 with TRBJ2-7; the match to TRBD2 covers 11 bases. CDR1 is ENHRY and CDR2 is SYGVKD in the germline V gene. V trimming: 5 bases; J trimming: 3 bases; junction bases outside the gene matches: 6. The CDR3 length is 15 residues.

This clone came up once. The rearrangement links TRBV4-1 to TRBJ1-4, with 9 bases matching TRBD1. CDR1 and CDR2 (germline): MGHRA, YSYEKL. The CDR3 runs 16 residues. V shed 3 bases and J 3 bases; nucleotides not matched to a gene: 5. CDR3 loop: CASSQRTGVSNEKLFF. As DNA, the CDR3 is TGCGCCAGCAGCCAGAGGACAGGGGTTTCTAATGAAAAACTGTTTTTT.

The chain carries TRBV7-6 and TRBJ2-7; 7 bases line up with TRBD2. Per germline, CDR1 SGHVS and CDR2 FNYEAQ. There are 15 residues in the CDR3. The V gene end was trimmed by 5 bases and the J gene end by 2 bases; junction bases not matched to a gene: 9. The CDR3 region is CASSGLSGLAYEQYF. DNA for the CDR3: TGTGCCAGCAGCGGGCTTAGCGGGCTTGCCTACGAGCAGTACTTC.

This chain uses TRBV4-3 with TRBJ2-7, with 9 bases aligning to TRBD1. Germline V gene data show CDR1 as LGHNA and CDR2 as YSLEER. The CDR3 is 18 residues long. V lost 0 bases to trimming and J lost 3 bases; unmatched junction nucleotides: 12. The CDR3 protein is CASSQESERQGGIYEQYF. The CDR3 DNA follows: TGCGCCAGCAGCCAAGAGTCAGAGAGACAGGGGGGGATCTACGAGCAGTACTTC.